The sequence of this TCR beta chain was determined in a study of T cells expressing NK-cell markers. Looking at the study overall: Seropositivity for HCMV was found in most of the eight sequenced donors, with one seronegative.

After re-calling the 5' RACE reads, TCRdb lists one entry per CDR3 protein, DNA absent. The sample features roughly 390,000 distinct CDR3 sequences, with about 5.2% in its top ten. As regards this clonotype: What it recognizes is unknown.

The germline V gene has CDR1 SEHNR and CDR2 FQNEAQ (reference sequence). The length of the CDR3 is 13 residues. Whole-study results and caveats: The study found these clonotypes also leading the CD3+CD56-NKG2C+ fraction in a few donors. HCMV specificity was not established for the expanded NKG2C+ T cell clones.

Sequences were obtained from blood T cells: a sorted CD56 or NKG2C T cell subset, CD4+ or CD8+ T cells, or bulk PBMC T cells (not recorded which). The rearrangement links TRBV7-9 to TRBJ2-7; the D call of TRBD1 rests on TCRdb alone, since no DNA is present to check it. The clonotype comes from a man aged 18-69 years in good health. CDR3 residues: CASSLGTGYEQYF.